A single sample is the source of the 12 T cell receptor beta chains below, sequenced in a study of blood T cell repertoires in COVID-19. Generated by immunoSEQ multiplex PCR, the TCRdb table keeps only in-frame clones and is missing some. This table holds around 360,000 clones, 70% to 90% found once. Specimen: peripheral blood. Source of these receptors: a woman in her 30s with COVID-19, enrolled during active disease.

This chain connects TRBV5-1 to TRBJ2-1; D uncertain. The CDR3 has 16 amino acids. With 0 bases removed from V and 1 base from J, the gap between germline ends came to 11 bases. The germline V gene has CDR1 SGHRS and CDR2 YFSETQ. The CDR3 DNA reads TGCGCCAGCAGCTTGGCCATGCGCCGATCCTACAATGAGCAGTTCTTC. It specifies CASSLAMRRSYNEQFF.

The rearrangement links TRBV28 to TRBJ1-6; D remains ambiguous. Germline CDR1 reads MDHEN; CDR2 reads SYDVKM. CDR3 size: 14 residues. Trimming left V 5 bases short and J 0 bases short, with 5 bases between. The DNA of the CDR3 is TGTGCCAGCAGTCCACTCTCCTATAATTCACCCCTCCACTTT. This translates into CASSPLSYNSPLHF. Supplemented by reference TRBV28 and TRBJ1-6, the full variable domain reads DVKVTQSSRYLVKRTGEKVFLECVQDMDHENMFWYRQDPGLGLRLIYFSYDVKMKEKGDIPEGYSVSREKKERFSLILESASTNQTSMYLCASSPLSYNSPLHFGNGTRLTVT.

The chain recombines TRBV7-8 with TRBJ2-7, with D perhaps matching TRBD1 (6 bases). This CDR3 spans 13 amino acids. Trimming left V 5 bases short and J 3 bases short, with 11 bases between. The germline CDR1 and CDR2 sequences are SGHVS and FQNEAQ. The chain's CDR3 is CASSRTGLYEQYF. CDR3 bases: TGTGCCAGCAGCCGCACAGGGCTCTACGAGCAGTACTTC.

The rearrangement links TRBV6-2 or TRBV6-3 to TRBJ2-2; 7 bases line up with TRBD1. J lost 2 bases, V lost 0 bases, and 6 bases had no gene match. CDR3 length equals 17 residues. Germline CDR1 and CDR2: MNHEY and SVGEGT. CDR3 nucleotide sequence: TGTGCCAGCAGTTACTCAGGGGGCTGGCTCAACACCGGGGAGCTGTTTTTT. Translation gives CASSYSGGWLNTGELFF.

The CDR3 nucleotides read TGTGCCAGCAGCTTAGGAGGGGGTAATAGCAATCAGCCCCAGCATTTT. This encodes CASSLGGGNSNQPQHF. The chain carries TRBV7-2 and TRBJ1-5, with D possibly being TRBD1 (6 bases). Germline CDR1 and CDR2: SGHTA and FQGNSA. Trimming took 1 base from V and 0 from J, leaving 10 bases between them. The CDR3 is 16 residues long.

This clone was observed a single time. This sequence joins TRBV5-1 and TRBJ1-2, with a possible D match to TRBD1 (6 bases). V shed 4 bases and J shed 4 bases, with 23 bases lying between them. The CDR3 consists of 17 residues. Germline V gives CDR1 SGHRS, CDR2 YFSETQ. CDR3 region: CASSKERNRESGYGYTF. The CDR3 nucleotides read TGCGCCAGCAGCAAAGAACGTAACAGGGAATCAGGCTATGGCTACACCTTC.

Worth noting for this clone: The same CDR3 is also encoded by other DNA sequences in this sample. In DNA, the CDR3 is TGTGCCAGCAGCTCGGGACTAGCGGGAGTGAATGAGCAGTTCTTC. Translated, it gives CASSSGLAGVNEQFF. This chain uses TRBV7-3 with TRBJ2-1; 14 nucleotides line up with TRBD2. The length of the CDR3 is 15 residues. Germline CDR1 SGHTA, CDR2 FQGTGA. Unmatched junction bases numbered 3, after V lost 4 bases and J lost 7 bases.

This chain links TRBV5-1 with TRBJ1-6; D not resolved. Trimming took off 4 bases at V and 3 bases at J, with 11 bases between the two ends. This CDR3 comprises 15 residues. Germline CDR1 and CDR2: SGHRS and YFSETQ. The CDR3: CASSSQTVYNSPLHF. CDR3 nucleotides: TGCGCCAGCAGCAGCCAAACGGTCTATAATTCACCCCTCCACTTT. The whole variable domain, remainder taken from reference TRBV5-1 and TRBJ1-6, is KAGVTQTPRYLIKTRGQQVTLSCSPISGHRSVSWYQQTPGQGLQFLFEYFSETQRNKGNFPGRFSGRQFSNSRSEMNVSTLELGDSALYLCASSSQTVYNSPLHFGNGTRLTVT.

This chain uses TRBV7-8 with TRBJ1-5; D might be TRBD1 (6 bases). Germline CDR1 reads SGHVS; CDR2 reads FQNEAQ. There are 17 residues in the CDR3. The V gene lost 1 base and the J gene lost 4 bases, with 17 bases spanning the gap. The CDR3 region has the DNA TGTGCCAGCAGCTTAGAAAAGCGGGGGGCTTGGAATCAGCCCCAGCATTTT. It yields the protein CASSLEKRGAWNQPQHF. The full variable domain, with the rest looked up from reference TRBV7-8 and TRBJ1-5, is GAGVSQSPRYKVAKRGQDVALRCDPISGHVSLFWYQQALGQGPEFLTYFQNEAQLDKSGLPSDRFFAERPEGSVSTLKIQRTQQEDSAVYLCASSLEKRGAWNQPQHFGDGTRLSIL.

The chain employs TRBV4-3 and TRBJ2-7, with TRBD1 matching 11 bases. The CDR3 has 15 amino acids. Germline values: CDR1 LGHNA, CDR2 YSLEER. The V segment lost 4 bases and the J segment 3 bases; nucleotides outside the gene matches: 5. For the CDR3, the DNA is TGCGCCAGCAGCCGAGCCGGGACAGGGGGCTACGAGCAGTACTTC. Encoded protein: CASSRAGTGGYEQYF.

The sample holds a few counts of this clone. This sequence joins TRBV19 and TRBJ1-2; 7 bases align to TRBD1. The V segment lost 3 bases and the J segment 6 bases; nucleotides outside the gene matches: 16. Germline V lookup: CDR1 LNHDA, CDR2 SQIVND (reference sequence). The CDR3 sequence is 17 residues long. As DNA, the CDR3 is TGTGCCAGTAGTATGAGGGGACAGACGGGCACCCAACATGGCTACACCTTC. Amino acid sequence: CASSMRGQTGTQHGYTF. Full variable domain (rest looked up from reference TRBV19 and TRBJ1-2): DGGITQSPKYLFRKEGQNVTLSCEQNLNHDAMYWYRQDPGQGLRLIYYSQIVNDFQKGDIAEGYSVSREKKESFPLTVTSAQKNPTAFYLCASSMRGQTGTQHGYTFGSGTRLTVV.

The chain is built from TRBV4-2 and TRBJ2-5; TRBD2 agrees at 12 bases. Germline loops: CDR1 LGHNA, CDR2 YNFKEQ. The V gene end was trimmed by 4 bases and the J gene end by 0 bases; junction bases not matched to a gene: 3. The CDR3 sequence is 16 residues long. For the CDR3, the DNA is TGTGCCAGCAGCCCGCGACTAGCGGGAGACCAAGAGACCCAGTACTTC. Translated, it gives CASSPRLAGDQETQYF.